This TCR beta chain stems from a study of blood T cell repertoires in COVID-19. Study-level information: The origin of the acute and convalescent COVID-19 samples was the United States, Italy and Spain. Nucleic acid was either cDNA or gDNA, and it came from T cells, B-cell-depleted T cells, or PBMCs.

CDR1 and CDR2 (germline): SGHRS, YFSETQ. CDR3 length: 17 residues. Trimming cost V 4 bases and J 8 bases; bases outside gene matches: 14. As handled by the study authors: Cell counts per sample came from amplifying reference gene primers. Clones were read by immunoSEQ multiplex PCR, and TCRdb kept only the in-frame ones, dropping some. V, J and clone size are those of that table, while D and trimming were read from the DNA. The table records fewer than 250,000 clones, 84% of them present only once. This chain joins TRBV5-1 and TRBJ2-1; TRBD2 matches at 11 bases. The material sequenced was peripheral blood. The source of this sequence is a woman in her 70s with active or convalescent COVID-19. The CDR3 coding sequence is TGCGCCAGCAGCCAAGGACTAGCGGGCCCGGAGGGGGATGAGCAGTTCTTC. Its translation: CASSQGLAGPEGDEQFF. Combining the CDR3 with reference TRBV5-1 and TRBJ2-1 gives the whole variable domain KAGVTQTPRYLIKTRGQQVTLSCSPISGHRSVSWYQQTPGQGLQFLFEYFSETQRNKGNFPGRFSGRQFSNSRSEMNVSTLELGDSALYLCASSQGLAGPEGDEQFFGPGTRLTVL.